The entry below gives a single T cell receptor (beta chain) sequence along with its context. Its target antigen remains unknown. At one end the junction does not follow the germline gene, possibly because of a read error. This record belongs to a study of T cell repertoires in cytomegalovirus infection (dated by TCRdb to between 2017 and 2020). Study-wide context: Recently identified HLA-C-restricted CMV epitopes, whose presentation resists viral immunomodulation, were targeted by peptide stimulations together with well-studied HLA-B-restricted epitopes. Because public TCR beta signatures pointed to carriage of CMV infection together with the matching HLA type, the HLA type of each donor mattered for the analysis.

From cysteine to phenylalanine, the CDR3 is 16 amino acids long. The CDR3 DNA has 48 bases and is translated from base 1. What the authors observed across the whole study: The ex vivo response was dominated by HLA-C-restricted CMV-specific TCR beta clonotypes, which also provided the single most frequent clonotype in two of eight donors. In both this cohort and an independent cohort of 352 donors, the cumulative frequency of public TCR beta family members distinguished carriers of CMV infection plus the relevant HLA type.

The listed sequencing device is Illumina HiSeq 1500. Through fastp at Q25 and MiXCR, TCRdb rebuilt clones from the public reads, retaining in-frame beta chains. Rows with one shared CDR3 protein collapse into an entry with the most common genes and DNA. This sample gives about 830,000 distinct CDR3 sequences in total; 32% of them show up just once. The top ten clones comprise 9.5% to 15% of the sample. Explained via the paper, the treatment or condition label denotes: in vitro stimulation with specific CMV peptide epitopes to enrich CMV-specific T cells. This receptor was obtained from a human donor in good health (CMV status not recorded). Some clones in this sample may be carry-over from other donors' samples. The sequencing here drew on cultured CD8+ T cells from PBMCs, taken from culture after CMV antigen stimulation. The chain was built from TRBV7-1 and TRBJ2-2; perhaps TRBD1 is the D gene, with 5 bases matching. TRBV7-1 is an ORF for which the function is uncertain. The CDR3 in this case is CASSTAQGTNTGELFF. In nucleotides, the sequence is TGTGCCAGCAGCACAGCTCAGGGTACGAACACCGGGGAGCTGTTTTTT.